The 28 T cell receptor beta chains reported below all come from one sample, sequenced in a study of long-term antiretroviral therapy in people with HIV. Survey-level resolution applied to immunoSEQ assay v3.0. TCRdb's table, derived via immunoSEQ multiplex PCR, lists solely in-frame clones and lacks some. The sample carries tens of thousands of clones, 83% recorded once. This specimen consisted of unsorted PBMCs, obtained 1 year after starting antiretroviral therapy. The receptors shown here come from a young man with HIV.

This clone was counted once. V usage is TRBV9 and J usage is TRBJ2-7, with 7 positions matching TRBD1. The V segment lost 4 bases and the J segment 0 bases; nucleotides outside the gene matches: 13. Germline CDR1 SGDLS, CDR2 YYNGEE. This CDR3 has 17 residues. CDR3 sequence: CASSPRGQAPSSYEQYF. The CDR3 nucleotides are TGTGCCAGCAGCCCAAGAGGACAGGCTCCCTCCTCCTACGAGCAGTACTTC. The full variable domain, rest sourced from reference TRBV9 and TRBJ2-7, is DSGVTQTPKHLITATGQRVTLRCSPRSGDLSVYWYQQSLDQGLQFLIQYYNGEERAKGNILERFSAQQFPDLHSELNLSSLELGDSALYFCASSPRGQAPSSYEQYFGPGTRLTVT.

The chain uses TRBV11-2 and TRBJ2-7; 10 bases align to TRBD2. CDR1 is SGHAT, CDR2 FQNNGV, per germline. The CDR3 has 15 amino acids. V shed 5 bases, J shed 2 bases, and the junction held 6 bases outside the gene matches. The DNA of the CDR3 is TGTGCCAGCAGCCCCCAAACTAGCGGGGCCTACGAGCAGTACTTC. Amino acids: CASSPQTSGAYEQYF. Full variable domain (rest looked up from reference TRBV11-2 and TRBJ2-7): EAGVAQSPRYKIIEKRQSVAFWCNPISGHATLYWYQQILGQGPKLLIQFQNNGVVDDSQLPKDRFSAERLKGVDSTLKIQPAKLEDSAVYLCASSPQTSGAYEQYFGPGTRLTVT.

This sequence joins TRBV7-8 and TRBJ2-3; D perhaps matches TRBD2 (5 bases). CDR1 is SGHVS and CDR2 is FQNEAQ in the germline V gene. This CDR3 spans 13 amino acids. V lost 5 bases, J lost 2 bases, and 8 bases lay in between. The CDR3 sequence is CASSPGITDTQYF. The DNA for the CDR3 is TGTGCCAGCAGCCCCGGGATCACAGATACGCAGTATTTT.

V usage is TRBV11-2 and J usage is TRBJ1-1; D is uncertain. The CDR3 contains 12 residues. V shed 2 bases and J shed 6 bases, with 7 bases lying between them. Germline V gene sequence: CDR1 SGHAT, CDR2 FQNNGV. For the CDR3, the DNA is TGTGCCAGCAGCTTACAGCACTCTGAAGCTTTCTTT. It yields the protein CASSLQHSEAFF. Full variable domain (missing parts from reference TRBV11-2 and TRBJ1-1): EAGVAQSPRYKIIEKRQSVAFWCNPISGHATLYWYQQILGQGPKLLIQFQNNGVVDDSQLPKDRFSAERLKGVDSTLKIQPAKLEDSAVYLCASSLQHSEAFFGQGTRLTVV.

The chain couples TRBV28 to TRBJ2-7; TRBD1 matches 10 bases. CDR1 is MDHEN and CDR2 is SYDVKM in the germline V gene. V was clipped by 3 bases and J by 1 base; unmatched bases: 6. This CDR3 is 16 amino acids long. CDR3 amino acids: CASSFRGTGVSYEQYF. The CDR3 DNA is TGTGCCAGCAGTTTTAGAGGGACAGGGGTATCCTACGAGCAGTACTTC. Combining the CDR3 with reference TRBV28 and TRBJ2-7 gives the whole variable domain DVKVTQSSRYLVKRTGEKVFLECVQDMDHENMFWYRQDPGLGLRLIYFSYDVKMKEKGDIPEGYSVSREKKERFSLILESASTNQTSMYLCASSFRGTGVSYEQYFGPGTRLTVT.

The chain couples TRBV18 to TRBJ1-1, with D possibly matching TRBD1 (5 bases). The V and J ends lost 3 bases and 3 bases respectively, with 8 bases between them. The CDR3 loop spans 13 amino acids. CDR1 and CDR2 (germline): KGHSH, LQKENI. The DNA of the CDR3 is TGTGCCAGCTCACCCCTCAGGGACACTGAAGCTTTCTTT. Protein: CASSPLRDTEAFF.

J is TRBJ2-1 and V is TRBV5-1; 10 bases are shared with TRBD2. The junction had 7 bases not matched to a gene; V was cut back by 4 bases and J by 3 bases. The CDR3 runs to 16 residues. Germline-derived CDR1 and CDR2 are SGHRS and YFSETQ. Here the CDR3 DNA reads TGCGCCAGCAGCACCCGAGCGGGAGGGAGCTACAATGAGCAGTTCTTC. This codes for CASSTRAGGSYNEQFF. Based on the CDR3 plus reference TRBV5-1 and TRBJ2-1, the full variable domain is KAGVTQTPRYLIKTRGQQVTLSCSPISGHRSVSWYQQTPGQGLQFLFEYFSETQRNKGNFPGRFSGRQFSNSRSEMNVSTLELGDSALYLCASSTRAGGSYNEQFFGPGTRLTVL.

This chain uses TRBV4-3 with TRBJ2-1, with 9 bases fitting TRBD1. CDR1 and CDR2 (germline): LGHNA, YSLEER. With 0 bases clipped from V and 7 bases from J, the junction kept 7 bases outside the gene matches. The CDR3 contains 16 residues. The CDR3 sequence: CASSQDGGQGKNEQFF. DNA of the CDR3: TGCGCCAGCAGCCAAGATGGGGGACAGGGAAAGAATGAGCAGTTCTTC.

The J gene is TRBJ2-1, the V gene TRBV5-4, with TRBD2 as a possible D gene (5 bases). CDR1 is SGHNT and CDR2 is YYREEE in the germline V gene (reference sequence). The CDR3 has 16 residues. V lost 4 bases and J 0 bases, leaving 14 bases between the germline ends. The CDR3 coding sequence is TGTGCCAGCAGCCCCACCAGCGGCCTCTCCTACAATGAGCAGTTCTTC. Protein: CASSPTSGLSYNEQFF.

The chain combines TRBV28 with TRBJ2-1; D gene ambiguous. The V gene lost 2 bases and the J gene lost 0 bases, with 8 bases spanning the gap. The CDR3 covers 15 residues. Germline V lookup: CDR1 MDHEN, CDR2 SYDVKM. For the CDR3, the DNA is TGTGCCAGCAGTTTAGGCAGTCACTCCTACAATGAGCAGTTCTTC. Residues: CASSLGSHSYNEQFF.

CDR3: CASSWSGANVLTF. CDR3 nucleotides: TGTGCCAGCAGTTGGTCTGGGGCCAACGTCCTGACTTTC. This sequence joins TRBV6-5 and TRBJ2-6; D is unclear. This CDR3 spans 13 amino acids. The V gene's germline CDR1 is MNHEY and CDR2 SVGAGI. Trimming shortened V by 4 bases and J by 1 base, and 2 bases separated the two germline ends.

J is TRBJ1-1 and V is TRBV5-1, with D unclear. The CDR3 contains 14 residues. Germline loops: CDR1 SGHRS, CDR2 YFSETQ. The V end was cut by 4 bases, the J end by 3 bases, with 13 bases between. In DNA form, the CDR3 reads TGCGCCAGCAGCCCCCGGACGGCAGACACTGAAGCTTTCTTT. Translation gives CASSPRTADTEAFF.

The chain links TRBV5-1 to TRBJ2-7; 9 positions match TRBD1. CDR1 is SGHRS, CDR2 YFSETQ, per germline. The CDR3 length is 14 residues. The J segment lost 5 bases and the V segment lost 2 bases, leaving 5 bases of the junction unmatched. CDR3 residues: CASSFPDRGNEQYF. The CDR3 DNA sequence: TGCGCCAGCAGCTTCCCGGACAGGGGTAACGAGCAGTACTTC.

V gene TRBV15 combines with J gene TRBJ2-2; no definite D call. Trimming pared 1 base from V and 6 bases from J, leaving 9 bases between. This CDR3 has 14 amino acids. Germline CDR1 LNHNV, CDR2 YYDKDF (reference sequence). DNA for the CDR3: TGTGCCACCAGCAGAGCAATCCCAGCCGGGGAGCTGTTTTTT. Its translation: CATSRAIPAGELFF.

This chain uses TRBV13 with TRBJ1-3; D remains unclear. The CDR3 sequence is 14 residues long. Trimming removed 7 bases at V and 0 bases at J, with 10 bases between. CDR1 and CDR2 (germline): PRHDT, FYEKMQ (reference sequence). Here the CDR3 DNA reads TGTGCCAGCAACGGGCCTAACTCTGGAAACACCATATATTTT. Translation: CASNGPNSGNTIYF.

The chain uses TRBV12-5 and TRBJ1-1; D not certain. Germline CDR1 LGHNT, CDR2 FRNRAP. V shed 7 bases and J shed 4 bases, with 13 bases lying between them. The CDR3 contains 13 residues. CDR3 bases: TGTGCTAGTGCCCTCGCATGGGGCACTGAAGCTTTCTTT. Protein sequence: CASALAWGTEAFF. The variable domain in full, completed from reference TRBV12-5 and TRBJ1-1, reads DARVTQTPRHKVTEMGQEVTMRCQPILGHNTVFWYRQTMMQGLELLAYFRNRAPLDDSGMPKDRFSAEMPDATLATLKIQPSEPRDSAVYFCASALAWGTEAFFGQGTRLTVV.

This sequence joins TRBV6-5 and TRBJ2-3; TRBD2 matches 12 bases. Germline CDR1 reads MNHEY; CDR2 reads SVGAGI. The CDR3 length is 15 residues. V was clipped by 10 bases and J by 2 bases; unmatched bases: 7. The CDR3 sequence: CATKTSGGNTDTQYF. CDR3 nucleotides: TGTGCCACCAAGACTAGCGGGGGTAACACAGATACGCAGTATTTT.

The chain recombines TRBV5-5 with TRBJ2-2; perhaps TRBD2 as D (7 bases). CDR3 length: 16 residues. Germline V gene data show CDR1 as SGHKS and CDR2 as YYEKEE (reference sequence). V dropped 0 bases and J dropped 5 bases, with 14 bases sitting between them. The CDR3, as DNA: TGTGCCAGCAGCTTGGACCGGGGGGCGGGTACCGGGGAGCTGTTTTTT. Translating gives CASSLDRGAGTGELFF.

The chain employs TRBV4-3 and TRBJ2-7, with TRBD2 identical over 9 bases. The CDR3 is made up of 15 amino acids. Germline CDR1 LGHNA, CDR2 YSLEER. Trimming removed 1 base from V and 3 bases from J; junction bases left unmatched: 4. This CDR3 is CASSQVTSGLYEQYF. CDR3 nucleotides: TGCGCCAGCAGCCAAGTGACTAGCGGCCTCTACGAGCAGTACTTC.

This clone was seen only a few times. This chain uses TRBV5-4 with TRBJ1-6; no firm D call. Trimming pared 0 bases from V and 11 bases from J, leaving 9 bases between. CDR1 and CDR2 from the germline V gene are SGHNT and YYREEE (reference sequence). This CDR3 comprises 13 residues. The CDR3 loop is CASSLGTQTPLHF. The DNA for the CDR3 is TGTGCCAGCAGCTTGGGTACACAAACACCCCTCCACTTT.

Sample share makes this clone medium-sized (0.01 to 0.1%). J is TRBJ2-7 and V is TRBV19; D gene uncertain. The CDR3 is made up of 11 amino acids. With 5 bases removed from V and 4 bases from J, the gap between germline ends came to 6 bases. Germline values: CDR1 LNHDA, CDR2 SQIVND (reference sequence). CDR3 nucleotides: TGTGCCAGTAGTGCCCGGTACGAGCAGTACTTC. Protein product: CASSARYEQYF.

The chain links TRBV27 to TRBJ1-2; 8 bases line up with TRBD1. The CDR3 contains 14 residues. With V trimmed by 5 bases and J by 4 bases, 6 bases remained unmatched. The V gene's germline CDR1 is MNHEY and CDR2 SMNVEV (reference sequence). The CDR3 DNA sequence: TGTGCCAGCAGTCCAGGACAGGGTAGCTATGGCTACACCTTC. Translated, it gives CASSPGQGSYGYTF.

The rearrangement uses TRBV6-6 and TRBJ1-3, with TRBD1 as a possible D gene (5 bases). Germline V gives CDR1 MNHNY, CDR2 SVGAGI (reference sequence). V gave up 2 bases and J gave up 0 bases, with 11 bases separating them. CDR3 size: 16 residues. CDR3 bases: TGTGCCAGCAGTTACGAGCGGGGACTCTCTGGAAACACCATATATTTT. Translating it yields CASSYERGLSGNTIYF.

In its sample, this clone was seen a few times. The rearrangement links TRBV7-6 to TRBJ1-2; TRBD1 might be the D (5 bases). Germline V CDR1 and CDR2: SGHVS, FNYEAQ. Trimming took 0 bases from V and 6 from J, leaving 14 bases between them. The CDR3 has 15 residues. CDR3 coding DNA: TGTGCCAGCAGCTTAGCAAGGGGAATTCAAGATGGCTACACCTTC. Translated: CASSLARGIQDGYTF.

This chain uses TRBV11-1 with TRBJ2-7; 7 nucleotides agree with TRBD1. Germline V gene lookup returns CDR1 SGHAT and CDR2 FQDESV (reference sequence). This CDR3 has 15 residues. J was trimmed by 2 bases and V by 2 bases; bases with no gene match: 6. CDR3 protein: CASSLKGGQAYEQYF. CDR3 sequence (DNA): TGTGCCAGCAGCTTAAAGGGTGGACAGGCCTACGAGCAGTACTTC.

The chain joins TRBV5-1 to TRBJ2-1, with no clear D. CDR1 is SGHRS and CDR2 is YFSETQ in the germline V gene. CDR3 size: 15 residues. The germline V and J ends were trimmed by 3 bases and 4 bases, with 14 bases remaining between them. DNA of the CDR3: TGCGCCAGCAGCTCGAACCAGGCGACGTACAATGAGCAGTTCTTC. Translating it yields CASSSNQATYNEQFF.

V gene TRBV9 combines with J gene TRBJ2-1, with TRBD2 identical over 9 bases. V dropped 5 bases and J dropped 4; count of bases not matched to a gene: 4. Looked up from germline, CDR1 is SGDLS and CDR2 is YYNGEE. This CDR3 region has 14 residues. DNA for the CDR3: TGTGCCAGCAGACTAGCGGGCGATTACAATGAGCAGTTCTTC. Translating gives CASRLAGDYNEQFF. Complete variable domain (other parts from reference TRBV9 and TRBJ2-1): DSGVTQTPKHLITATGQRVTLRCSPRSGDLSVYWYQQSLDQGLQFLIQYYNGEERAKGNILERFSAQQFPDLHSELNLSSLELGDSALYFCASRLAGDYNEQFFGPGTRLTVL.

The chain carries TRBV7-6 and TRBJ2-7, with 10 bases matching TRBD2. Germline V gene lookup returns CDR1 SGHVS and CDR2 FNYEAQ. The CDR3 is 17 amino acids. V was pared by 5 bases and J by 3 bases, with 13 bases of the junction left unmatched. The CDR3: CASSLRDPAGGYYEQYF. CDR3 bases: TGTGCCAGCAGCCTTAGGGACCCAGCGGGAGGGTACTACGAGCAGTACTTC.